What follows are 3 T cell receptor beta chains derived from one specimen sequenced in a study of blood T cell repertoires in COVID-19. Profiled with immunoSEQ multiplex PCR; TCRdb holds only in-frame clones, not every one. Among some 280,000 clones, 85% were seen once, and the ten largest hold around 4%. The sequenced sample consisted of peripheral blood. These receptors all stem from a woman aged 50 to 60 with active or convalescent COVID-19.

For the CDR3, the DNA is TGTGCCACCAGTGATAACCCCGGGACAGGAACAGATACGCAGTATTTT. It translates to CATSDNPGTGTDTQYF. V usage is TRBV24-1 and J usage is TRBJ2-3, with TRBD1 identical over 8 bases. The trim removed 3 bases at V and 3 bases at J, leaving 7 bases unmatched. CDR1 is KGHDR, CDR2 SFDVKD, per germline. This CDR3 comprises 16 residues.

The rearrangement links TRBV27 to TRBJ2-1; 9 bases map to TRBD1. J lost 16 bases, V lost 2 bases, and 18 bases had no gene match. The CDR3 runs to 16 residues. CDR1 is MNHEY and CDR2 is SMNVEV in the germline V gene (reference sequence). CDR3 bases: TGTGCCAGCAGTTTAGAGGTCTGGGACAGGGTTCCTGAGCCTTTCTTC. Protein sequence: CASSLEVWDRVPEPFF.

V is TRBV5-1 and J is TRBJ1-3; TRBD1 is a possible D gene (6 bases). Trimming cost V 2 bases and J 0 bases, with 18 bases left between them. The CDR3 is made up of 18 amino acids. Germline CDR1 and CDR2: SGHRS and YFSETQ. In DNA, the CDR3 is TGCGCCAGCAGCTTATGGGGCAGGGGAGCCCCCTCTGGAAACACCATATATTTT. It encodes CASSLWGRGAPSGNTIYF. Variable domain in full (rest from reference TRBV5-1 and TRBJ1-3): KAGVTQTPRYLIKTRGQQVTLSCSPISGHRSVSWYQQTPGQGLQFLFEYFSETQRNKGNFPGRFSGRQFSNSRSEMNVSTLELGDSALYLCASSLWGRGAPSGNTIYFGEGSWLTVV.